The 28 T cell receptor beta chains listed next were all sequenced from one sample in a study of cytomegalovirus exposure and HLA in healthy donors. PCR employed 60 Vbeta and 13 Jbeta primers. Libraries were prepared by immunoSEQ multiplex PCR; TCRdb keeps only in-frame clonotypes and omits some of them. The profile covers 100,000 or so clones, with over 60% appearing a single time and 8.2% taken by the ten largest. Sample: PBMCs. The receptors were sampled from a man aged 40-49 years in good health and CMV-seropositive.

There are a few counts of this clone. The V and J genes are TRBV18 and TRBJ1-1, with D uncertain. V dropped 2 bases and J dropped 4 bases, with 11 bases sitting between them. Germline-derived CDR1 and CDR2 are KGHSH and LQKENI. The CDR3 runs 14 residues. The CDR3 is CASSPETGITEAFF. In DNA, the CDR3 is TGTGCCAGCTCACCAGAAACGGGGATCACTGAAGCTTTCTTT.

This chain connects TRBV4-2 to TRBJ2-5, with 13 bases fitting TRBD2. Gene TRBJ2-7 matches the end of the DNA better, so the J call may be wrong. The CDR3 is made up of 15 amino acids. From germline, CDR1 is LGHNA and CDR2 YNFKEQ. The CDR3 region is CASSRGLAGAHEQYF. CDR3 DNA: TGTGCCAGCAGCCGCGGACTAGCGGGAGCCCACGAGCAGTACTTC.

This rearrangement joins TRBV7-2 to TRBJ2-7; the match to TRBD1 covers 12 bases. The CDR3 covers 14 residues. Germline V CDR1 and CDR2: SGHTA, FQGNSA. The J segment lost 6 bases and the V segment lost 5 bases, leaving 5 bases of the junction unmatched. The CDR3 DNA reads as TGTGCCAGCAGCCGGGGACAGGGGGCGTTCGAGCAGTACTTC. It codes for CASSRGQGAFEQYF.

The genes are TRBV9 and TRBJ2-3; D is perhaps TRBD2 (5 bases). The germline V and J ends were trimmed by 0 bases and 6 bases, with 11 bases remaining between them. CDR3 length: 14 amino acids. In germline, CDR1 is SGDLS, CDR2 YYNGEE. CDR3: CASSVAGRRDTQYF. The CDR3 nucleotides are TGTGCCAGCAGCGTAGCGGGAAGACGGGATACGCAGTATTTT. Combining the CDR3 with reference TRBV9 and TRBJ2-3 gives the whole variable domain DSGVTQTPKHLITATGQRVTLRCSPRSGDLSVYWYQQSLDQGLQFLIQYYNGEERAKGNILERFSAQQFPDLHSELNLSSLELGDSALYFCASSVAGRRDTQYFGPGTRLTVL.

The V gene is TRBV9, the J gene TRBJ2-1; 12 bases match TRBD2. The CDR3 loop spans 19 amino acids. Germline lookup yields CDR1 SGDLS and CDR2 YYNGEE. Trimming at V came to 0 bases and at J to 0 bases, leaving 7 bases not matched to a gene. Written as DNA, the CDR3 is TGTGCCAGCAGCGTAGAAGGGGGACTAGCGGGCCACTCCTACAATGAGCAGTTCTTC. This sequence encodes CASSVEGGLAGHSYNEQFF.

Details on this clone: One end of the junction varies from germline; a read error may be responsible. This chain joins TRBV7-9 and TRBJ2-2, with a tentative D call TRBD2 (6 bases). The CDR3 runs 16 residues. Germline lookup yields CDR1 SEHNR and CDR2 FQNEAQ (reference sequence). CDR3 in amino acids: CSSTWSPGVVAGELFF. The CDR3 coding sequence is TGTTCCAGCACTTGGAGCCCGGGGGTAGTTGCCGGGGAGCTGTTTTTT.

V and J are TRBV7-3 and TRBJ1-4, with 7 bases that match TRBD1. The length of the CDR3 is 17 residues. The junction had 15 bases not matched to a gene; V was cut back by 5 bases and J by 6 bases. Germline CDR1 reads SGHTA; CDR2 reads FQGTGA. This chain's CDR3 is CASSPDPQTGPHEKLFF. CDR3 sequence (DNA): TGTGCCAGCAGCCCCGACCCGCAGACAGGGCCGCATGAAAAACTGTTTTTT.

The chain combines TRBV19 with TRBJ2-5; D gene uncertain. CDR1 is LNHDA, CDR2 SQIVND, per germline (reference sequence). V lost 0 bases and J lost 5, with 13 bases in between. The CDR3 consists of 15 residues. CDR3: CASSIDRSYGETQYF. As DNA, the CDR3 is TGTGCCAGTAGTATAGATCGGAGTTACGGGGAGACCCAGTACTTC.

This clone has just a few counts. The chain recombines TRBV20-1 with TRBJ1-1; 8 bases match TRBD1. This CDR3 has 11 residues. The junction had 4 bases not matched to a gene; V was cut back by 3 bases and J by 10 bases. Germline assignment: CDR1 DFQATT and CDR2 SNEGSKA (reference sequence). CDR3 sequence reads: CSASDRGGAFF. DNA for the CDR3: TGCAGTGCTAGTGACAGGGGAGGAGCTTTCTTT.

CDR3 protein: CASKGGGAQLTQYF. The CDR3, as DNA: TGTGCCAGCAAGGGAGGCGGAGCCCAGTTGACCCAGTACTTC. This chain joins TRBV2 and TRBJ2-5; D is possibly TRBD2 (6 bases). CDR1 and CDR2 (germline): SNHLY, FYNNEI. V shed 7 bases and J shed 7 bases, with 19 bases lying between them. The CDR3 is 14 amino acids.

This chain uses TRBV21-1 with TRBJ2-7; whether TRBD2, the table's D call, matches the DNA was not checked. TRBV21-1 is termed a pseudogene. CDR3 size: 13 residues. The CDR3 sequence is CASSSLARYEQYF. CDR3 DNA sequence: TGTGCCAGCAGCAGCCTAGCCCGCTACGAGCAGTACTTC.

This clone has a handful of counts. Sequence at one end of the junction differs from germline and may be a read error. The chain links TRBV7-9 to TRBJ2-4, with D perhaps TRBD2 (5 bases). Germline V gives CDR1 SEHNR, CDR2 FQNEAQ (reference sequence). The CDR3 covers 18 residues. Here the CDR3 DNA reads TGTGCCAGCAGCTCTATAACTGTAGGCGGTCTAGCCAAAAACAGTCAGTACTTC. Translation gives CASSSITVGGLAKNSQYF.

The V gene is TRBV15, the J gene TRBJ2-7; D might be TRBD1 (5 bases). The CDR3 runs to 14 residues. Germline CDR1 and CDR2: LNHNV and YYDKDF (reference sequence). V was pared by 0 bases and J by 12 bases, with 18 bases between. The CDR3 nucleotides read TGTGCCACCAGCAGAGATTCGACTGGGGCTCAGAGGTACTTC. Translating gives CATSRDSTGAQRYF.

This clone turned up a few times. The CDR3 DNA follows: TGTGCCAGCAGCTTAGGCCCTCCGAGCTCTGGAAACACCATATATTTT. Translation: CASSLGPPSSGNTIYF. The chain recombines TRBV7-2 with TRBJ1-3; D uncertain. CDR1 is SGHTA and CDR2 is FQGNSA in the germline V gene. The CDR3 has 16 residues. The V gene lost 1 base and the J gene lost 0 bases, with 10 bases spanning the gap. Variable domain in full (rest from reference TRBV7-2 and TRBJ1-3): GAGVSQSPSNKVTEKGKDVELRCDPISGHTALYWYRQSLGQGLEFLIYFQGNSAPDKSGLPSDRFSAERTGGSVSTLTIQRTQQEDSAVYLCASSLGPPSSGNTIYFGEGSWLTVV.

This chain uses TRBV9 with TRBJ2-5; 8 bases are a match to TRBD2. Germline V gene lookup returns CDR1 SGDLS and CDR2 YYNGEE. This CDR3 has 14 amino acids. The J segment lost 2 bases and the V segment lost 10 bases, leaving 10 bases of the junction unmatched. The CDR3 nucleotides read TGTGCCTCCCCCCGAGCGGGGGAACAAGAGACCCAGTACTTC. This gives the protein CASPRAGEQETQYF.

V gene TRBV6-5 combines with J gene TRBJ1-4; D might be TRBD1 (6 bases). The length of the CDR3 is 15 residues. V shed 2 bases and J shed 3 bases, with 10 bases lying between them. CDR1 MNHEY and CDR2 SVGAGI come from the germline V gene. CDR3 sequence reads: CASSYTGYANEKLFF. CDR3 nucleotides: TGTGCCAGCAGTTACACAGGGTACGCTAATGAAAAACTGTTTTTT.

In DNA form, the CDR3 reads TGCAGCGTTGAACCCGCGGATACGCAGTATTTT. This translates into CSVEPADTQYF. The V call is TRBV29-1, the J call TRBJ2-3; D unclear. Germline CDR1 is SQVTM and CDR2 is ANQGSEA. The CDR3 is made up of 11 amino acids. V was cut by 2 bases and J by 6 bases, with 6 bases left in between.

This clone has just a few counts. This chain connects TRBV9 to TRBJ1-4; 9 bases are a match to TRBD1. This CDR3 spans 15 amino acids. The V gene end was trimmed by 2 bases and the J gene end by 5 bases; junction bases not matched to a gene: 4. Germline V lookup: CDR1 SGDLS, CDR2 YYNGEE. The CDR3 loop is CASSVGQGGNEKLFF. The CDR3 bases are TGTGCCAGCAGCGTGGGACAGGGCGGAAATGAAAAACTGTTTTTT.

This clone came up a few times. V and J are TRBV6-6 and TRBJ1-1; weak D call: TRBD1 (6 bases). This CDR3 is built from 14 residues. CDR1 is MNHNY and CDR2 is SVGAGI in the germline V gene (reference sequence). With 2 bases removed from V and 3 bases from J, the gap between germline ends came to 10 bases. The CDR3 protein is CASSYRRGDTEAFF. For the CDR3, the DNA is TGTGCCAGCAGTTACCGCAGGGGAGACACTGAAGCTTTCTTT.

The V call is TRBV19, the J call TRBJ2-7; the D is unclear. Germline V gene data show CDR1 as LNHDA and CDR2 as SQIVND (reference sequence). Trimming removed 6 bases from V and 5 bases from J, with 17 bases in between. There are 14 residues in the CDR3. In DNA, the CDR3 is TGTGCCAGTAGGCCGTTCCCAGACACACACGAGCAGTACTTC. Translated, it gives CASRPFPDTHEQYF.

V is TRBV28 and J is TRBJ2-3, with D possibly being TRBD1 (6 bases). Trimming took 7 bases from V and 2 from J, leaving 13 bases between them. The CDR3 is 14 residues long. In germline, CDR1 is MDHEN, CDR2 SYDVKM. The CDR3 region is CASKWGQATDTQYF. The CDR3 DNA follows: TGTGCCAGCAAGTGGGGGCAGGCCACAGATACGCAGTATTTT.

This clone was counted between two and nine times. The J gene is TRBJ1-3, the V gene TRBV4-3, with D possibly TRBD1 on 5 matching bases. The germline V gene has CDR1 LGHNA and CDR2 YSLEER. There are 15 residues in the CDR3. V lost 4 bases and J lost 6, with 16 bases in between. The CDR3, as DNA: TGCGCCAGCAGCCGAGAGATCAGGGAAGCAAACACCATATATTTT. This gives the protein CASSREIREANTIYF.

The table lists this clone with a count of one. The CDR3 DNA reads TGTGCCAGCAGCTTAAACTTGGCCGGGGAGCTGTTTTTT. It yields the protein CASSLNLAGELFF. V usage is TRBV7-3 and J usage is TRBJ2-2, with D unclear. CDR1 is SGHTA, CDR2 FQGTGA, per germline. The V end lost 1 base, the J end lost 6 bases, and 6 bases lay between the germline ends. The CDR3 extends over 13 amino acids.

This chain uses TRBV28 with TRBJ1-4, with D possibly matching TRBD1 (6 bases). The CDR3 is 18 amino acids. The germline CDR1 and CDR2 sequences are MDHEN and SYDVKM. V lost 4 bases and J 0 bases, leaving 18 bases between the germline ends. DNA of the CDR3: TGTGCCAGCAGTTCGCACAGGGCCCTATTTACAACTAATGAAAAACTGTTTTTT. Translating gives CASSSHRALFTTNEKLFF.

The chain links TRBV30 to TRBJ1-1, with D tentatively TRBD1 (5 bases). Trimming removed 0 bases at V and 1 base at J, with 6 bases between. This CDR3 spans 13 amino acids. Germline values: CDR1 GTSNPN, CDR2 SVGIG (reference sequence). For the CDR3, the DNA is TGTGCCTGGAGTGTCGGGGGGAACACTGAAGCTTTCTTT. It translates to CAWSVGGNTEAFF.

Written as DNA, the CDR3 is TGCGCCAGCAGCCAGACAGGGGGCAGGTCACCCCTCCACTTT. Its translation is CASSQTGGRSPLHF. V and J are TRBV4-3 and TRBJ1-6; 10 nucleotides agree with TRBD1. V was pared by 3 bases and J by 10 bases, with 3 bases of the junction left unmatched. This CDR3 has 14 amino acids. CDR1 is LGHNA and CDR2 is YSLEER in the germline V gene.

As to this clone: One end of the junction varies from germline; a read error may be responsible. The chain uses TRBV19 and TRBJ2-7; D unclear. CDR3 length: 13 amino acids. Germline V gene data show CDR1 as LNHDA and CDR2 as SQIVND (reference sequence). The CDR3 nucleotides are TGTGCCAATAGTATAGGTTTGATGCGGGAGCAGTACTTC. Its protein is CANSIGLMREQYF.

This clone was detected only a few times. The CDR3 protein is CASSTRRSGGQYNEQFF. CDR3 in DNA: TGTGCCAGCAGCACGCGCAGGAGCGGGGGGCAGTACAATGAGCAGTTCTTC. The chain carries TRBV7-2 and TRBJ2-1, with 9 bases matching TRBD2. The CDR3 is 17 residues long. The junction had 12 bases not matched to a gene; V was cut back by 5 bases and J by 4 bases. Germline loops: CDR1 SGHTA, CDR2 FQGNSA.